The present entry profiles one T cell receptor (beta chain) with its context. These data come from a study of monozygotic twins with inflammatory bowel disease. The germline V gene has CDR1 SQVTM and CDR2 ANQGSEA. This CDR3 has 13 amino acids. In eight separate reactions per sample, cDNA was generated. Nested amplification of TCRalpha and TCRbeta cDNA involved two PCRs of approximately 17 and 9 cycles. TCRdb reanalyzed the 5' RACE reads and collapses them to one entry per CDR3 protein, without DNA. Its listing shows approximately 340,000 distinct CDR3 sequences. The clonotype comes from a human donor with ulcerative colitis or Crohn's disease, or a healthy co-twin of an affected twin (not recorded which). Sequenced: blood. The V gene is TRBV29-1, the J gene TRBJ1-1; TCRdb designates TRBD1, a call that cannot be tested without DNA. CDR3 amino acids: CSVAKDRGQLAFF. Full variable domain (outside the CDR3, taken from reference TRBV29-1 and TRBJ1-1): SAVISQKPSRDICQRGTSLTIQCQVDSQVTMMFWYRQQPGQSLTLIATANQGSEATYESGFVIDKFPISRPNLTFSTLTVSNMSPEDSSIYLCSVAKDRGQLAFFGQGTRLTVV.